Listed below are T cell receptor beta chains from one sample, sequenced in a study of T cell changes during pregnancy in multiple sclerosis. Assay used: immunoSEQ multiplex PCR; TCRdb lists only in-frame clones, some missing. The sample lists roughly 120,000 clones, approximately 93% occurring once. The specimen was peripheral blood, collected before pregnancy. These receptors all stem from a female donor with multiple sclerosis, enrolled in a pregnancy study. Both conserved end residues are part of each CDR3. A D gene is named only where the DNA matches it firmly. Clone size, where shown, is once, few, many, or a class for clones that have expanded.

d_gene	v_gene	abundance	j_gene	len	CDR3nt	CDR3aa
-	TRBV19	-	TRBJ1-3	13	TGTGCCAGTAGAGGGGTACCTGGAAACACCATATATTTT	CASRGVPGNTIYF
-	TRBV5-1	few	TRBJ2-2	13	TGCGCCAGCAGCGTCGACGGGGACGGGGAGCTGTTTTTT	CASSVDGDGELFF
TRBD2	TRBV6-5	-	TRBJ2-3	15	TGTGCCAGCAGACTTAGCGGGAGTTTCACAGATACGCAGTATTTT	CASRLSGSFTDTQYF
-	TRBV6-4	-	TRBJ2-2	14	TGTGCCAGCAGTGACGGGACAAACACCGGGGAGCTGTTTTTT	CASSDGTNTGELFF
-	TRBV7-6	once	TRBJ1-4	14	TGTGCCAGCAGCTTGGGCCAGGGAAATGAAAAACTGTTTTTT	CASSLGQGNEKLFF
TRBD1	TRBV5-6	-	TRBJ1-1	18	TGTGCCAGCAGATTCCTAACCGGGACAGGGGGAGACAACACTGAAGCTTTCTTT	CASRFLTGTGGDNTEAFF
-	TRBV10-3	-	TRBJ2-2	13	TGTGCCATCAGTGAAGAAGGGGCCGGGGAGCTGTTTTTT	CAISEEGAGELFF
TRBD1	TRBV29-1	-	TRBJ1-1	16	TGCAGCGTGAGGAAGGACAGGGGGGGCGGTTGGGGTGAAGCTTTCTTT	CSVRKDRGGGWGEAFF
TRBD1	TRBV29-1	-	TRBJ2-5	13	TGCAGCGTCGGGACAGGGTCGGTAGAGACCCAGTACTTC	CSVGTGSVETQYF
-	TRBV6-4	-	TRBJ1-1	16	TGTGCCAGCAGTGCAAGTACCGGGACTCTGAACACTGAAGCTTTCTTT	CASSASTGTLNTEAFF
-	TRBV10-3	-	TRBJ1-5	13	TGTGCCATCAGGGGAGGAGTAGATCAGCCCCAGCATTTT	CAIRGGVDQPQHF
-	TRBV23-1	-	TRBJ1-2	13	TGCGCCAGCAGTCAGAAGAGGAACTATGGCTACACCTTC	CASSQKRNYGYTF
-	TRBV2	-	TRBJ1-2	13	TGTGCCAGCAGTCGAGCAGGATCCTATGGCTACACCTTC	CASSRAGSYGYTF
TRBD2	TRBV30	-	TRBJ2-7	14	TGTGCCTGGAGTGTTCCCGGCGGGGGGTACGAGCAGTACTTC	CAWSVPGGGYEQYF
TRBD1	TRBV27	-	TRBJ2-7	13	TGTGCCAGCAGTTTAAGGGACAGGAGCGAGCAGTACTTC	CASSLRDRSEQYF
-	TRBV4-1	-	TRBJ1-1	15	TGCGCCAGCAGCCAAGTGAACTGGGACTTATCTGAAGCTTTCTTT	CASSQVNWDLSEAFF
-	TRBV27	-	TRBJ1-1	13	TGTGCCAGCAGTTTATACACAGGGACTGAAGCTTTCTTT	CASSLYTGTEAFF
-	TRBV5-4	-	TRBJ2-7	14	TGTGCCAGCAGCTTGGTGGACACAACCTACGAGCAGTACTTC	CASSLVDTTYEQYF
-	TRBV28	-	TRBJ1-4	14	TGTGCCAGCACCTCCGGGGGGGCGCATGAAAAACTGTTTTTT	CASTSGGAHEKLFF
-	TRBV5-1	few	TRBJ1-1	15	TGCGCCAGCAGCTTGGCGGAGGGAATGAACACTGAAGCTTTCTTT	CASSLAEGMNTEAFF
TRBD1	TRBV5-1	once	TRBJ1-1	14	TGCGCCAGCAGCTTAGGGGGCAGGGACACTGAAGCTTTCTTT	CASSLGGRDTEAFF
TRBD1	TRBV5-1	-	TRBJ2-5	15	TGCGCCAGCAGCTTAACACAGGGGGCGGGGGAGACCCAGTACTTC	CASSLTQGAGETQYF
-	TRBV27	-	TRBJ2-7	15	TGTGCCAGCAGTTTATCGGCAGGTCGCTCCTACGAGCAGTACTTC	CASSLSAGRSYEQYF
TRBD1	TRBV10-3	once	TRBJ1-5	21	TGTGCCATCAGTGAAAGGCGATCGGGACAGGGTCTCGGGAACTCTAATCAGCCCCAGCATTTT	CAISERRSGQGLGNSNQPQHF
-	TRBV5-1	-	TRBJ2-7	15	TGCGCCAGCAGCGGGTCCCAGGGGTCTTTGTACGAGCAGTACTTC	CASSGSQGSLYEQYF
TRBD1	TRBV7-2	-	TRBJ2-2	16	TGTGCCAGCAGCTTAGGGACAGGGTGGAACACCGGGGAGCTGTTTTTT	CASSLGTGWNTGELFF
TRBD2	TRBV5-1	-	TRBJ2-5	16	TGCGCCAGCAGCTTGGAAGCGGGAGGGCTCGGAGAGACCCAGTACTTC	CASSLEAGGLGETQYF
-	TRBV2	-	TRBJ1-1	11	TGTGCCAGCAGTGCCAGGTTCGAAGCTTTCTTT	CASSARFEAFF
TRBD1	TRBV5-1	-	TRBJ2-4	15	TGCGCCAGCAGCGAAACAGGGGCGAGGGTGGACATTCAGTACTTC	CASSETGARVDIQYF
TRBD2	TRBV25-1	-	TRBJ2-7	15	TGTGCCAGCAGTGGCAGCGGGAGGACCTACTACGAGCAGTACTTC	CASSGSGRTYYEQYF
TRBD1	TRBV9	-	TRBJ2-3	16	TGTGCCAGCAGCGTAGCGTGGGGACAGGTCACAGATACGCAGTATTTT	CASSVAWGQVTDTQYF
TRBD2	TRBV5-1	-	TRBJ2-3	15	TGCGCCAGCAGCGGACGGGGGGGCGTGACAGATACGCAGTATTTT	CASSGRGGVTDTQYF
TRBD1	TRBV6-5	-	TRBJ1-4	15	TGTGCCAGCAGTCGCGACAGGGTCAGTAATGAAAAACTGTTTTTT	CASSRDRVSNEKLFF
-	TRBV28	-	TRBJ2-3	17	TGTGCCAGCAGTTTACCTCCCCGGCGGAGGGCCACAGATACGCAGTATTTT	CASSLPPRRRATDTQYF
-	TRBV6-5	-	TRBJ2-7	15	TGTGCCAGCAGCCGACTACTAACAGGGTCCTACGAGCAGTACTTC	CASSRLLTGSYEQYF
TRBD2	TRBV2	-	TRBJ2-1	12	TGTGCCAGCAGCAAAGGGACTACAGAGCCGTTCTTC	CASSKGTTEPFF
-	TRBV30	once	TRBJ2-5	13	TGTGCCTGGGAAAAGGGGATCCAAGAGACCCAGTACTTC	CAWEKGIQETQYF
-	TRBV9	-	TRBJ1-1	15	TGTGCCAGCAGCGTGCAAACCGGGAGTAACACTGAAGCTTTCTTT	CASSVQTGSNTEAFF
TRBD2	TRBV2	-	TRBJ2-2	17	TGTGCCAGCAGTGATGGACTAGCGGGAGCAAGCACCGGGGAGCTGTTTTTT	CASSDGLAGASTGELFF
TRBD1	TRBV19	-	TRBJ1-1	14	TGTGCCAGTAGTATACAGGGGGCTATCACTGAAGCTTTCTTT	CASSIQGAITEAFF
TRBD1	TRBV5-1	-	TRBJ2-5	15	TGCGCCAGCAGCTTGGATACAGGGGATGGGGAGACCCAGTACTTC	CASSLDTGDGETQYF
-	TRBV7-8	once	TRBJ1-1	17	TGTGCCGGCAGCTTAAACCAAGGACTGATCATGAACACTGAAGCTTTCTTT	CAGSLNQGLIMNTEAFF
TRBD1	TRBV14	-	TRBJ1-1	14	TGTGCCAGCAGCCAGTTGGACAGGGGATTTGAAGCTTTCTTT	CASSQLDRGFEAFF
-	TRBV7-3	once	TRBJ2-6	13	TGTGCCAGCAGCTTCCTGACAGACACCGTCCTGACTTTC	CASSFLTDTVLTF
TRBD1	TRBV27	few	TRBJ2-7	14	TGTGCCAGCAGACAGGGGATCAACTCCTACGAGCAGTACTTC	CASRQGINSYEQYF
TRBD1	TRBV27	-	TRBJ2-2	14	TGTGCCAGCCCCGGGACAGGGTACGCGGGGGAGCTGTTTTTT	CASPGTGYAGELFF
-	TRBV19	-	TRBJ1-1	14	TGTGCCAGTAGTGCCGGACAGATGAACACTGAAGCTTTCTTT	CASSAGQMNTEAFF
TRBD2	TRBV6-4	-	TRBJ2-1	16	TGTGCCAGCAGTGAGTCTAGCGGGACTTCTCGGAATGAGCAGTTCTTC	CASSESSGTSRNEQFF
TRBD2	TRBV18	-	TRBJ2-5	13	TGTGCCAGCTCACCTGGACTAGCGGGGCCCGAGTACTTC	CASSPGLAGPEYF
TRBD1	TRBV5-1	once	TRBJ1-3	14	TGCGCCAGCAGCTCCGGGACAGGGTTGTACACCATATATTTT	CASSSGTGLYTIYF
TRBD1	TRBV19	-	TRBJ1-1	17	TGTGCCAGTAGTAAACGACAGGGGACACCTTTGAACACTGAAGCTTTCTTT	CASSKRQGTPLNTEAFF
TRBD1	TRBV7-2	-	TRBJ1-5	16	TGTGCCAGCAGCTTAGTCGGGACAGGGATAGATCAGCCCCAGCATTTT	CASSLVGTGIDQPQHF
TRBD1	TRBV18	-	TRBJ2-1	12	TGTGCCAGCTCAGAAACAGGGGATGAGCAGTTCTTC	CASSETGDEQFF